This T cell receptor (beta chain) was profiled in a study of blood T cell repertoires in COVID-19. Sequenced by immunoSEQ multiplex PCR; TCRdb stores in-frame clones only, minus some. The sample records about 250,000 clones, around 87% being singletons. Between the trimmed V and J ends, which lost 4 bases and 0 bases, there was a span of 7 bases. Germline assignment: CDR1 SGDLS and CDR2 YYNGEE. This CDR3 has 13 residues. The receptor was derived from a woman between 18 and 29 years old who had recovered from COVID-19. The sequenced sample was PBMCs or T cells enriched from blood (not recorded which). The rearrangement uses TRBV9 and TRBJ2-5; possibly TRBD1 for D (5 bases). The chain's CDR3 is CASSWGNQETQYF. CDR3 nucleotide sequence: TGTGCCAGCAGCTGGGGCAACCAAGAGACCCAGTACTTC.